These 15 T cell receptor beta chains originate from one sample sequenced in a study of neurological immune-mediated disorders. TCRdb fed the 5' RACE reads into MiXCR, producing one record per CDR3 protein. This sample has 20,000 or so distinct CDR3 sequences, with about 2.8% found just once. Source material: PBMCs. Source of these receptors: a woman between 18 and 29 years old with multiple sclerosis.

The chain carries TRBV18 and TRBJ2-5; D perhaps matches TRBD2 (7 bases). The CDR3 has 14 amino acids. Trimming pared 6 bases from V and 5 bases from J, leaving 16 bases between. Germline values: CDR1 KGHSH, CDR2 LQKENI. The CDR3 nucleotides read TGTGCCAGCTCCCGCACGGGAGGACAGGAGACCCAGTACTTC. It translates to CASSRTGGQETQYF. Drawing the rest from reference TRBV18 and TRBJ2-5, the complete variable domain is NAGVMQNPRHLVRRRGQEARLRCSPMKGHSHVYWYRQLPEEGLKFMVYLQKENIIDESGMPKERFSAEFPKEGPSILRIQQVVRGDSAAYFCASSRTGGQETQYFGPGTRLLVL.

In its sample, this clonotype was seen many times. The chain carries TRBV20-1 and TRBJ2-1; 8 bases fit TRBD2. The CDR3 sequence is 15 residues long. Per germline, CDR1 DFQATT and CDR2 SNEGSKA (reference sequence). The CDR3 DNA sequence: TGCACCGTGCGTCCCGGGGGGGCCCCGTACAATGAGCAGTTCTTC. Its protein is CTVRPGGAPYNEQFF.

This clonotype was recorded at least ten times. V and J are TRBV10-1 and TRBJ2-3, with D perhaps TRBD1 (6 bases). CDR1 and CDR2 from the germline V gene are WNHNN and SYGVQD (reference sequence). With 0 bases removed from V and 5 bases from J, the gap between germline ends came to 12 bases. CDR3 length equals 15 residues. CDR3 protein: CASSESGHQRDTQYF. Written as DNA, the CDR3 is TGCGCCAGCAGTGAGTCGGGACACCAACGAGATACGCAGTATTTT.

This clonotype was found many times. The chain links TRBV12-5 to TRBJ2-3, with 7 nucleotides matching TRBD2. The ends lost 6 bases at V and 8 bases at J; junction bases unmatched: 5. The CDR3 contains 12 residues. The germline V gene has CDR1 LGHNT and CDR2 FRNRAP. CDR3 loop: CASGQGGGTQYF. In nucleotides, the CDR3 is TGTGCTAGTGGCCAGGGCGGGGGTACGCAGTATTTT.

This clonotype has a count of ten or more. This chain links TRBV6-5 with TRBJ1-1; no firm D call. The CDR3 spans 13 residues. V was shortened by 7 bases and J by 3 bases, with 12 bases between the two germline ends. Per germline, CDR1 MNHEY and CDR2 SVGAGI. The CDR3 region has the DNA TGTGCCAGCAAATGGGAATCTTACACTGAAGCTTTCTTT. Translated: CASKWESYTEAFF.

This clonotype was counted many times. The rearrangement links TRBV5-6 to TRBJ1-2; D is undetermined. The CDR3 length is 12 residues. In germline, CDR1 is SGHDT, CDR2 YYEEEE. V dropped 4 bases and J dropped 8 bases, with 12 bases sitting between them. In nucleotides, the CDR3 is TGTGCCAGCAGCATCGGGCCGGGAGGCTACACCTTC. Translated: CASSIGPGGYTF.

This clonotype was detected many times. V and J are TRBV29-1 and TRBJ1-2, with TRBD1 identical over 11 bases. Germline V gene sequence: CDR1 SQVTM, CDR2 ANQGSEA. After removal of 1 base from V and 7 bases from J, the junction contained 2 bases not matched to a gene. The CDR3 covers 13 residues. CDR3 sequence reads: CSVEGTGGSGYTF. CDR3 DNA sequence: TGCAGCGTTGAAGGGACAGGGGGCTCTGGCTACACCTTC.

This clonotype was detected many times. The genes are TRBV12-3 or TRBV12-4 and TRBJ2-2, with a possible D match to TRBD1 (6 bases). CDR3 length: 16 residues. V was trimmed by 0 bases and J by 1 base, leaving 9 bases between them. As DNA, the CDR3 is TGTGCCAGCAGTTTAGCTACGACAGGGAACACCGGGGAGCTGTTTTTT. Residues: CASSLATTGNTGELFF.

This clonotype was observed at least ten times. V is TRBV20-1 and J is TRBJ2-3; D unresolved. Deletions cut 1 base from V and 2 bases from J, with 1 base between. The CDR3 sequence is 11 residues long. Germline CDR1 is DFQATT and CDR2 is SNEGSKA (reference sequence). The CDR3 here is CSARATDTQYF. CDR3 bases: TGCAGTGCTAGAGCCACAGATACGCAGTATTTT.

Ten or more counts support this clonotype. The rearrangement uses TRBV24-1 and TRBJ2-6; no clear D gene. CDR3 size: 14 residues. Germline-derived CDR1 and CDR2 are KGHDR and SFDVKD. V lost 4 bases, J lost 4 bases, and 7 bases lay in between. Written as DNA, the CDR3 is TGTGCCACCAGTGAGGCGAGCGGGGCCAACGTCCTGACTTTC. The encoded protein is CATSEASGANVLTF.

This clonotype was found many times. The chain joins TRBV20-1 to TRBJ1-4; D gene uncertain. Germline CDR1 DFQATT, CDR2 SNEGSKA (reference sequence). The CDR3 has 15 residues. V shed 5 bases and J shed 12 bases, with 25 bases lying between them. This chain's CDR3 is CSAPLIRQVQAQLFF. The CDR3 DNA is TGCAGTGCTCCCCTCATAAGGCAGGTTCAAGCTCAACTGTTTTTT.

This clonotype was seen ten or more times. Its ends do not fully match the called genes, so a read error is possible. The gene calls are TRBV9 and TRBJ1-6, with a possible D match to TRBD1 (5 bases). Germline lookup yields CDR1 SGDLS and CDR2 YYNGEE. This CDR3 contains 14 residues. CDR3 DNA: TGTGCCAGCAGCGGACAGATTTATAATTCACCCCTCAACTTT. It yields the protein CASSGQIYNSPLNF.

V is TRBV7-8 and J is TRBJ1-1, with D possibly TRBD1 on 6 matching bases. The CDR3 has 12 residues. The V gene's germline CDR1 is SGHVS and CDR2 FQNEAQ. V was clipped by 4 bases and J by 10 bases, with 13 bases between them. The CDR3: CASSSSGARAFF. The CDR3, as DNA: TGTGCCAGCAGCTCTTCGGGGGCGAGAGCTTTCTTT.

This clonotype was seen many times. CDR3 protein: CASKEWGMGNEQFF. The CDR3 bases are TGTGCCAGCAAGGAATGGGGGATGGGCAATGAGCAGTTCTTC. This rearrangement joins TRBV7-9 to TRBJ2-1; D may correspond to TRBD1 or TRBD2 (5 bases each). Germline CDR1 reads SEHNR; CDR2 reads FQNEAQ (reference sequence). The CDR3 has 14 amino acids. With 7 bases removed from V and 6 bases from J, the gap between germline ends came to 16 bases.

This clonotype has a count of ten or more. The chain employs TRBV5-1 and TRBJ2-1, with D possibly TRBD1 on 6 matching bases. Germline CDR1 reads SGHRS; CDR2 reads YFSETQ. Deletions cut 4 bases from V and 8 bases from J, with 10 bases between. CDR3 length: 12 amino acids. The CDR3 protein is CASSRTVYEQFF. CDR3 DNA: TGCGCCAGCAGCAGGACAGTCTATGAGCAGTTCTTC.